This T cell receptor beta chain emerged from a study of T cells after yellow fever vaccination. Whole-study results and caveats: When the response was secondary, it was weaker but reached its peak faster, day 5 versus 15. Primary-vaccination clones mostly resurfaced post-booster (just under 98% CD4, more than 85% CD8).

This clonotype was seen at least ten times. TCRdb independently ran MiXCR on the 5' RACE reads; one entry per CDR3 protein. Of about 45,000 distinct CDR3 sequences detected, 6% to 7% appear once; the ten largest clones hold under 11%. J gave up 4 bases and V 2 bases, and 5 bases lay outside the gene matches. The CDR3 spans 15 residues. Germline V gene sequence: CDR1 MNHEY, CDR2 SVGAGI. This sequence joins TRBV6-5 and TRBJ2-7; 10 nucleotides line up with TRBD1. The receptor's source is a man aged 25 to 45 who received the YFV17D yellow fever vaccine. The sample in question was PBMCs, either bulk or a sorted T-cell subset (CD4+, CD8+, memory, or dextramer-sorted; not recorded which), obtained 45 days after the yellow fever booster vaccination. For the CDR3, the DNA is TGTGCCAGCAGTTACCGGGACAGGGGCTATTACGAGCAGTACTTC. It specifies CASSYRDRGYYEQYF.